This entry lists 6 T cell receptor beta chains sequenced from one sample in a study of T-cell reconstitution after alpha-beta-depleted transplantation in children. Unique molecular identifiers were used to barcode this TCRbeta library. TCRdb analysed the PCR reads with MiXCR anew, one entry per CDR3 protein. The table records about 900,000 distinct CDR3 sequences, roughly 29% of them present only once. Material: PBMCs, mostly from graft donor cells, obtained 360 days after TCRalphabeta/CD19-depleted stem cell transplant. These receptors were taken from a boy younger than two who had a stem cell transplant for SCID, so the T cells may come from the graft donor.

The V call is TRBV6-5, the J call TRBJ2-7; maybe TRBD2 (6 bases). The CDR3 is 18 residues long. The germline CDR1 and CDR2 sequences are MNHEY and SVGAGI. The V end lost 2 bases, the J end lost 2 bases, and 22 bases lay between the germline ends. This CDR3 reads CASSYRSLDRGIPYEQYF. In DNA, the CDR3 is TGTGCCAGCAGTTACCGCAGCCTCGACCGGGGGATCCCCTACGAGCAGTACTTC.

The count of this clonotype is one. The chain links TRBV5-1 to TRBJ2-3; perhaps TRBD1 as D (5 bases). The CDR3 is made up of 16 amino acids. Germline CDR1 reads SGHRS; CDR2 reads YFSETQ. Trimming cost V 5 bases and J 4 bases, with 20 bases left between them. The CDR3 coding sequence is TGCGCCAGCAGAGAGGAGCTAGGGGCCAGCGCAGATACGCAGTATTTT. Encoded protein: CASREELGASADTQYF.

This clonotype has a handful of counts. This chain links TRBV4-3 with TRBJ2-2; 9 nucleotides line up with TRBD1. The germline V gene has CDR1 LGHNA and CDR2 YSLEER. With V trimmed by 1 base and J by 7 bases, 7 bases remained unmatched. This CDR3 is built from 16 residues. The CDR3 here is CASSQVQGAAGGELFF. The CDR3 DNA reads TGCGCCAGCAGCCAAGTACAGGGGGCGGCCGGCGGGGAGCTGTTTTTT.

This chain links TRBV7-8 with TRBJ2-1; 7 nucleotides agree with TRBD1. V trimming: 5 bases; J trimming: 11 bases; junction bases outside the gene matches: 9. CDR1 and CDR2 from the germline V gene are SGHVS and FQNEAQ. This CDR3 has 13 amino acids. CDR3 DNA sequence: TGTGCCAGCAGCCCTCACCCGGGACAGCAGCAGTTCTTC. It translates to CASSPHPGQQQFF.

In its sample, this clonotype was seen a few times. The V call is TRBV7-6, the J call TRBJ2-5, with D perhaps matching TRBD1 or TRBD2 (6 bases each). This CDR3 comprises 14 residues. The germline V and J ends were trimmed by 0 bases and 5 bases, with 10 bases remaining between them. Germline V gives CDR1 SGHVS, CDR2 FNYEAQ. The CDR3 DNA is TGTGCCAGCAGCTTAGCCAGGGGAGGCGAGACCCAGTACTTC. Protein: CASSLARGGETQYF.

The chain combines TRBV20-1 with TRBJ2-7; no clear D gene. The CDR3 totals 13 residues. CDR1 and CDR2 (germline): DFQATT, SNEGSKA (reference sequence). The V end lost 1 base, the J end lost 4 bases, and 11 bases lay between the germline ends. The CDR3 DNA is TGCAGTGCTAGAGGGGGTGGGATTTACGAGCAGTACTTC. As protein: CSARGGGIYEQYF.